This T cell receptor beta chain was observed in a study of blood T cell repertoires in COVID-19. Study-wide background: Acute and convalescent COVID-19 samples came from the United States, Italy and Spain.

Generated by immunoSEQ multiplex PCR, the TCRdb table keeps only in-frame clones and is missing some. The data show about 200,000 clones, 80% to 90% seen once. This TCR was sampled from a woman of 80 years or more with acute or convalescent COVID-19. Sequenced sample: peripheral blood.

The CDR3 here is CASSLRADNYGYTF. The DNA of the CDR3 is TGTGCCAGCAGCTTAAGGGCAGATAACTATGGCTACACCTTC. The chain uses TRBV7-3 and TRBJ1-2; D is unclear. Trimming took 1 base from V and 1 from J, leaving 7 bases between them. Per the germline V gene, CDR1 is SGHTA and CDR2 is FQGTGA. This CDR3 spans 14 amino acids.